These 28 T cell receptor beta chains came from one sample sequenced in a study of T-cell reconstitution after alpha-beta-depleted transplantation in children. It was with unique molecular identifiers that the TCRbeta library was prepared. TCRdb fed the PCR reads into MiXCR, producing one record per CDR3 protein. Of some 500,000 distinct CDR3 sequences detected, 30% to 35% appear once; the ten largest clones hold around 2.5%. This specimen consisted of PBMCs from the stem cell graft donor, obtained from the stem cell graft. The receptors come from a human donor who donated a stem cell graft to a child with aplastic anemia.

The chain uses TRBV11-2 and TRBJ1-4; perhaps TRBD1 as D (5 bases). Germline V gives CDR1 SGHAT, CDR2 FQNNGV. Trimming removed 3 bases from V and 7 bases from J, with 18 bases in between. This CDR3 is 16 amino acids long. The CDR3 region has the DNA TGTGCCAGCAGCTTCCGCCTCGGAGGGGAGAGTGAAAAACTGTTTTTT. Protein sequence: CASSFRLGGESEKLFF.

The CDR3 protein is CASSSRSSPDTQYF. CDR3 DNA sequence: TGTGCCAGCAGCTCAAGATCGTCTCCCGATACGCAGTATTTT. The J gene is TRBJ2-3, the V gene TRBV7-9; D is unresolved. Germline values: CDR1 SEHNR, CDR2 FQNEAQ (reference sequence). Deletions cut 4 bases from V and 6 bases from J, with 14 bases between. The CDR3 totals 14 residues.

The chain recombines TRBV28 with TRBJ2-2, with 12 bases fitting TRBD2. The germline V gene encodes CDR1 MDHEN and CDR2 SYDVKM. The CDR3 is 16 residues long. The V and J ends lost 6 bases and 6 bases, in that order; junction bases with no gene match: 8. DNA of the CDR3: TGTGCCAGCAGCCCAAGACTAGCGGGAGCGGCCGGGGAGCTGTTTTTT. Its translation: CASSPRLAGAAGELFF.

At least ten counts were recorded for this clonotype. This chain uses TRBV12-3 or TRBV12-4 with TRBJ2-1, with D uncertain. CDR3 length: 13 amino acids. Trimming left V 3 bases short and J 4 bases short, with 7 bases between. In DNA form, the CDR3 reads TGTGCCAGCAGTTTTACGGAGTACAATGAGCAGTTCTTC. The encoded protein is CASSFTEYNEQFF.

The gene calls are TRBV6-6 and TRBJ2-7; D possibly matches TRBD1 or TRBD2 (5 bases each). This CDR3 is built from 13 residues. Between the trimmed V and J ends, which lost 4 bases and 5 bases, there was a span of 12 bases. Germline V gene lookup returns CDR1 MNHNY and CDR2 SVGAGI (reference sequence). CDR3 protein: CASSFSRDDEQYF. As DNA, the CDR3 is TGTGCCAGCAGTTTTTCCAGGGACGACGAGCAGTACTTC.

This clonotype was counted only a few times. The chain joins TRBV20-1 to TRBJ2-5; no reliable D call. Germline assignment: CDR1 DFQATT and CDR2 SNEGSKA (reference sequence). The germline V and J ends were trimmed by 3 bases and 2 bases, with 13 bases remaining between them. The CDR3 is made up of 14 amino acids. CDR3 amino acids: CSARATLYQETQYF. The DNA of the CDR3 is TGCAGTGCTAGGGCGACACTATATCAAGAGACCCAGTACTTC.

This chain links TRBV15 with TRBJ1-2; the match to TRBD1 covers 8 bases. J gave up 8 bases and V 0 bases, and 5 bases lay outside the gene matches. From germline, CDR1 is LNHNV and CDR2 YYDKDF (reference sequence). The CDR3 spans 14 residues. This CDR3 is CATSRDQGADGYTF. CDR3 nucleotide sequence: TGTGCCACCAGCAGAGATCAGGGGGCGGACGGCTACACCTTC. Full variable domain (remainder filled in from reference TRBV15 and TRBJ1-2): DAMVIQNPRYQVTQFGKPVTLSCSQTLNHNVMYWYQQKSSQAPKLLFHYYDKDFNNEADTPDNFQSRRPNTSFCFLDIRSPGLGDTAMYLCATSRDQGADGYTFGSGTRLTVV.

The CDR3 region is CASSIRHGDYEQYV. The CDR3 nucleotides read TGTGCCAGCAGTATTAGACACGGAGACTACGAGCAGTACGTC. V usage is TRBV6-1 and J usage is TRBJ2-7, with D hard to call. The CDR3 totals 14 residues. In germline, CDR1 is MNHNS, CDR2 SASEGT. The germline V and J ends were trimmed by 5 bases and 3 bases, with 14 bases remaining between them.

Concerning this clonotype itself: The junction differs from germline at one of its ends, possibly a read error. The V call is TRBV20-1, the J call TRBJ1-6, with 8 positions matching TRBD1. The CDR3 runs to 10 residues. CDR1 is DFQATT and CDR2 is SNEGSKA in the germline V gene (reference sequence). The CDR3 here is CSARVGQDYF. CDR3 nucleotide sequence: TGCAGTGCTAGAGTGGGACAGGACTACTTT.

This clonotype was counted only a few times. This rearrangement joins TRBV12-3 or TRBV12-4 to TRBJ2-7, with 10 bases fitting TRBD2. The CDR3 runs to 20 residues. Losses at the gene ends were 5 bases for V and 7 bases for J; bases not matched to a gene: 26. The CDR3 sequence: CASSRWERGGLSAYTGEQYV. Here the CDR3 DNA reads TGTGCCAGCAGTAGGTGGGAGCGGGGGGGCCTCAGTGCTTATACAGGGGAGCAGTACGTC.

With respect to this clonotype: One end of the junction does not line up with germline, which may come from a read error. V and J are TRBV20-1 and TRBJ1-6; D is perhaps TRBD1 (5 bases). Germline lookup yields CDR1 DFQATT and CDR2 SNEGSKA (reference sequence). CDR3 size: 13 residues. In DNA form, the CDR3 reads TGCAGTGCTGGAGACCCGCAGGGCTCACCCCTCCACTTT. Residues: CSAGDPQGSPLHF.

The rearrangement uses TRBV29-1 and TRBJ1-1; no clear D. This CDR3 has 13 residues. Looked up from germline, CDR1 is SQVTM and CDR2 is ANQGSEA. The V end was cut by 7 bases, the J end by 0 bases, with 12 bases between. The CDR3 protein is CSGRRDLNTEAFF. The CDR3 nucleotides read TGCAGCGGCCGCCGGGATCTGAACACTGAAGCTTTCTTT.

This clonotype was seen repeatedly, ten times or more. This rearrangement joins TRBV6-2 or TRBV6-3 to TRBJ2-1; 7 bases fit TRBD2. From germline, CDR1 is MNHEY and CDR2 SVGEGT. There are 16 residues in the CDR3. V was pared by 4 bases and J by 6 bases, with 12 bases of the junction left unmatched. The CDR3 sequence is CASSFRTSWDVNEQFF. CDR3 DNA: TGTGCCAGCAGTTTTCGGACTAGTTGGGACGTCAATGAGCAGTTCTTC.

The gene calls are TRBV10-3 and TRBJ2-5; TRBD1 aligns across 10 bases. Germline assignment: CDR1 ENHRY and CDR2 SYGVKD. The CDR3 runs to 14 residues. Trimming cost V 4 bases and J 6 bases; bases outside gene matches: 5. The CDR3 spells CAISAGTGEQTQYF. The CDR3 DNA follows: TGTGCCATCAGTGCCGGGACAGGGGAGCAGACCCAGTACTTC.

This chain links TRBV29-1 with TRBJ1-5; weak D call: TRBD1 (6 bases). There are 13 residues in the CDR3. The germline V gene has CDR1 SQVTM and CDR2 ANQGSEA. V gave up 1 base and J gave up 4 bases, with 8 bases separating them. For the CDR3, the DNA is TGCAGCGTTGAAGTGGGGACAAATCAGCCCCAGCATTTT. This encodes CSVEVGTNQPQHF.

The gene calls are TRBV7-8 and TRBJ2-7, with a possible D match to TRBD1 (6 bases). The CDR3 length is 15 residues. V was clipped by 1 base and J by 4 bases, with 14 bases between them. The germline V gene has CDR1 SGHVS and CDR2 FQNEAQ. This chain's CDR3 is CASSLDGGVGYEQYV. The CDR3 bases are TGTGCCAGCAGCTTAGATGGGGGCGTCGGATACGAGCAGTACGTC.

This clonotype came up a few times. V gene TRBV27 combines with J gene TRBJ2-1, with TRBD2 matching 8 bases. The CDR3 extends over 15 amino acids. CDR1 MNHEY and CDR2 SMNVEV come from the germline V gene (reference sequence). Germline trimming cut 3 bases from V and 5 bases from J; bases unmatched to any gene: 6. The CDR3 DNA reads TGTGCCAGCAGTTTTGACGGGAGGGATAACAATGAGCAGTTCTTC. Amino acids: CASSFDGRDNNEQFF.

This clonotype has a handful of counts. CDR3 residues: CASILGTSGSMNTQYF. For the CDR3, the DNA is TGTGCCAGCATTTTAGGGACTAGCGGGAGCATGAATACGCAGTATTTT. The genes are TRBV6-5 and TRBJ2-3; 14 nucleotides align to TRBD2. Germline CDR1 and CDR2: MNHEY and SVGAGI. J gave up 7 bases and V 7 bases, and 10 bases lay outside the gene matches. This CDR3 contains 16 residues.

The rearrangement uses TRBV4-3 and TRBJ1-1; perhaps TRBD1 as D (5 bases). Trimming removed 5 bases from V and 1 base from J, with 8 bases in between. The germline gives CDR1 LGHNA, CDR2 YSLEER. The CDR3 totals 13 residues. The CDR3 DNA is TGCGCCAGCAGCGTCGACAGGAACACTGAAGCTTTCTTT. Its translation is CASSVDRNTEAFF.

This clonotype has only a few counts. The rearrangement uses TRBV7-9 and TRBJ2-2, with TRBD1 as a possible D gene (6 bases). V gave up 4 bases and J gave up 0 bases, with 12 bases separating them. This CDR3 has 16 residues. The germline V gene has CDR1 SEHNR and CDR2 FQNEAQ (reference sequence). The CDR3 spells CASSSPTGANTGELFF. Written as DNA, the CDR3 is TGTGCCAGCAGCTCCCCGACAGGCGCGAACACCGGGGAGCTGTTTTTT.

This clonotype came up a few times. The chain recombines TRBV6-1 with TRBJ2-6; D is unresolved. The length of the CDR3 is 15 residues. CDR1 is MNHNS and CDR2 is SASEGT in the germline V gene. V was trimmed by 8 bases and J by 3 bases, leaving 14 bases between them. The CDR3 loop reads CASSNSGDGANVLTF. DNA for the CDR3: TGTGCCAGCTCAAACAGTGGTGATGGGGCCAACGTCCTGACTTTC.

V gene TRBV12-5 combines with J gene TRBJ1-5; D not certain. Germline CDR1 reads LGHNT; CDR2 reads FRNRAP. The CDR3 covers 12 residues. V gave up 1 base and J gave up 7 bases, with 5 bases separating them. The CDR3 spells CASGLGWQPQHF. DNA for the CDR3: TGTGCTAGTGGTTTGGGCTGGCAGCCCCAGCATTTT.

V is TRBV5-1 and J is TRBJ1-2, with D hard to call. CDR1 SGHRS and CDR2 YFSETQ come from the germline V gene. The CDR3 is 17 residues long. The V and J ends lost 4 bases and 2 bases respectively, with 21 bases between them. The CDR3 loop reads CASSLHETAGVNYGYTF. The DNA of the CDR3 is TGCGCCAGCAGCCTCCACGAAACAGCCGGAGTGAACTATGGCTACACCTTC.

The chain joins TRBV7-6 to TRBJ2-2; 8 bases are shared with TRBD1. This CDR3 contains 15 residues. Germline V gene sequence: CDR1 SGHVS, CDR2 FNYEAQ. V shed 5 bases and J 5 bases; nucleotides not matched to a gene: 7. This CDR3 is CASSLTGGETGELFF. The CDR3 DNA sequence: TGTGCCAGCAGCCTCACAGGGGGAGAAACCGGGGAGCTGTTTTTT.

The gene calls are TRBV10-3 and TRBJ1-1; no reliable D call. CDR1 and CDR2 (germline): ENHRY, SYGVKD. Trimming left V 4 bases short and J 1 base short, with 10 bases between. The CDR3 consists of 14 residues. For the CDR3, the DNA is TGTGCCATCAGTGTCGACCCCCAGAACACTGAAGCTTTCTTT. It is translated as CAISVDPQNTEAFF.

This clonotype turned up a few times. V gene TRBV14 combines with J gene TRBJ2-2; D is ambiguous. This CDR3 is built from 16 residues. V lost 0 bases, J lost 5 bases, and 13 bases lay in between. In germline, CDR1 is SGHDN, CDR2 FVKESK. CDR3 DNA: TGTGCCAGCAGCCAAGAACCTACTTATCGAACCGGGGAGCTGTTTTTT. This sequence encodes CASSQEPTYRTGELFF.

In this sample, this clonotype turned up many times. The chain links TRBV20-1 to TRBJ2-7, with 9 positions matching TRBD1. Unmatched junction bases numbered 1, after V lost 1 base and J lost 3 bases. Germline assignment: CDR1 DFQATT and CDR2 SNEGSKA (reference sequence). CDR3 length: 13 residues. The CDR3, as DNA: TGCAGTGCTAGAGGGGACAGGGACTACGAGCAGTACTTC. Protein sequence: CSARGDRDYEQYF.

The chain uses TRBV6-1 and TRBJ2-4; D is possibly TRBD2 (6 bases). The CDR3 contains 16 residues. The germline CDR1 and CDR2 sequences are MNHNS and SASEGT. V lost 6 bases and J lost 1, with 16 bases in between. The CDR3 protein is CASSLVTGVAKNIQYF. The CDR3 DNA sequence: TGTGCCAGCAGCCTCGTGACGGGAGTGGCCAAAAACATTCAGTACTTC.